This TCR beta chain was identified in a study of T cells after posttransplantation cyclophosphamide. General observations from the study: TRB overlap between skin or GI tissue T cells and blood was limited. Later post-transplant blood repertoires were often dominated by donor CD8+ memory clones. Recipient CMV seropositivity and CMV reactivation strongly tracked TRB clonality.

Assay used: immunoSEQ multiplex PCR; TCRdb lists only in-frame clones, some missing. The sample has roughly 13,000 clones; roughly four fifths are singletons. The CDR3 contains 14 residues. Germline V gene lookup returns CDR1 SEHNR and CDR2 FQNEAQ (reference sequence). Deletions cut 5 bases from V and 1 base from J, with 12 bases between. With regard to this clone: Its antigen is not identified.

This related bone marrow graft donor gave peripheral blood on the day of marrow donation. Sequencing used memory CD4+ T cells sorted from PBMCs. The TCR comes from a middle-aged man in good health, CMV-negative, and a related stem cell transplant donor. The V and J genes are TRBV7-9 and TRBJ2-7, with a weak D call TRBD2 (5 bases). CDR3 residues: CASSHRGISYEQYF. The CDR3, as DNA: TGTGCCAGCAGCCACCGGGGAATATCCTACGAGCAGTACTTC. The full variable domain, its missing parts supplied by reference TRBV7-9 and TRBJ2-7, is DTGVSQNPRHKITKRGQNVTFRCDPISEHNRLYWYRQTLGQGPEFLTYFQNEAQLEKSRLLSDRFSAERPKGSFSTLEIQRTEQGDSAMYLCASSHRGISYEQYFGPGTRLTVT.